This entry lists 17 T cell receptor beta chains sequenced from one sample in a study of cytomegalovirus exposure and HLA in healthy donors. The PCR made use of 60 Vbeta and 13 Jbeta primers. The method was immunoSEQ multiplex PCR; TCRdb's version includes in-frame clones alone and lacks a portion of them. The sample shows roughly 140,000 clones, over 60% of them seen only once. The sequenced material came from PBMCs. The receptors shown here come from a woman in her 30s in good health and CMV-seropositive.

This clone was picked up a small number of times. A read error may produce the germline difference seen at one junction end. Other DNA sequences in the sample encode the same CDR3. The chain combines TRBV13 with TRBJ1-2, with 10 bases lining up with TRBD1. The length of the CDR3 is 16 residues. The germline CDR1 and CDR2 sequences are PRHDT and FYEKMQ (reference sequence). CDR3 in DNA: TGTGCGAGCAGCTTCGTTCCGGGACAGGGGATTGAAGGCTACACCTTC. Translated, it gives CASSFVPGQGIEGYTF.

The J gene is TRBJ2-3, the V gene TRBV10-3; a possible D gene is TRBD2 (5 bases). The CDR3 has 12 residues. Trimming stripped 6 bases from V and 2 bases from J, with 6 bases between. Germline V gives CDR1 ENHRY, CDR2 SYGVKD. CDR3 loop: CAIRGDTDTQYF. The CDR3 DNA reads as TGTGCCATCAGGGGAGACACAGATACGCAGTATTTT.

The chain has TRBV5-6 and TRBJ2-7; 12 bases line up with TRBD2. With 4 bases clipped from V and 2 bases from J, the junction kept 7 bases outside the gene matches. The CDR3 spans 16 residues. CDR1 and CDR2 from the germline V gene are SGHDT and YYEEEE. The CDR3 sequence: CASSPMTSGGPYEQYF. CDR3 nucleotides: TGTGCCAGCAGCCCGATGACTAGCGGGGGACCCTACGAGCAGTACTTC.

V and J are TRBV6-1 and TRBJ1-2; possible D gene TRBD1, 6 bases. Germline-derived CDR1 and CDR2 are MNHNS and SASEGT. V gave up 8 bases and J gave up 8 bases, with 12 bases separating them. The CDR3 loop spans 11 amino acids. The CDR3 spells CASAGVRGYTF. CDR3 nucleotides: TGTGCCAGCGCAGGGGTAAGGGGCTACACCTTC.

The chain carries TRBV4-1 and TRBJ1-2, with D perhaps TRBD1 (5 bases). Germline V gene sequence: CDR1 MGHRA, CDR2 YSYEKL. The ends were cut back, 1 base at V and 2 bases at J, with 5 bases in the middle. CDR3 size: 13 residues. CDR3 sequence: CASSQAGNYGYTF. CDR3 nucleotide sequence: TGCGCCAGCAGCCAAGCAGGGAACTATGGCTACACCTTC.

V usage is TRBV10-3 and J usage is TRBJ2-7, with D perhaps TRBD2 (5 bases). The CDR3 length is 12 residues. V lost 10 bases and J 1 base, leaving 11 bases between the germline ends. Germline lookup yields CDR1 ENHRY and CDR2 SYGVKD. The CDR3 protein is CATAGDSYEQYF. The CDR3 DNA is TGTGCCACCGCCGGGGATTCCTACGAGCAGTACTTC.

The J gene is TRBJ2-1, the V gene TRBV7-9, with 8 bases fitting TRBD2. Germline CDR1 reads SEHNR; CDR2 reads FQNEAQ (reference sequence). The V gene end was trimmed by 7 bases and the J gene end by 1 base; junction bases not matched to a gene: 9. The CDR3 is 16 residues long. CDR3 DNA: TGTGCCAGCATCCCTCGGGGGGGCGGGTCCTACAATGAGCAGTTCTTC. It specifies CASIPRGGGSYNEQFF.

This clone has a single count. Here the CDR3 reads CASSAAGETQYF. The DNA for the CDR3 is TGTGCCAGCAGTGCCGCGGGCGAGACCCAGTACTTC. V gene TRBV6-1 combines with J gene TRBJ2-5; D perhaps matches TRBD2 (5 bases). Germline V gene lookup returns CDR1 MNHNS and CDR2 SASEGT. V gave up 4 bases and J gave up 5 bases, with 8 bases separating them. The CDR3 has 12 amino acids.

This sequence joins TRBV19 and TRBJ1-5; a possible D gene is TRBD1 (5 bases). Deletions cut 4 bases from V and 1 base from J, with 17 bases between. Germline V gives CDR1 LNHDA, CDR2 SQIVND (reference sequence). The CDR3 loop spans 17 amino acids. Written as DNA, the CDR3 is TGTGCCAGTAGTACCAGCGCAAGGGGCCCAAGCAATCAGCCCCAGCATTTT. The encoded protein is CASSTSARGPSNQPQHF.

This clone was counted a few times. The chain links TRBV7-8 to TRBJ1-2; maybe TRBD1 (6 bases). The CDR3 has 12 residues. Germline V gene lookup returns CDR1 SGHVS and CDR2 FQNEAQ. Trimming removed 6 bases at V and 9 bases at J, with 14 bases between. The DNA of the CDR3 is TGTGCCAGCAGTTTGACAGGCCTGAGCTACACCTTC. Translation gives CASSLTGLSYTF.

This chain links TRBV18 with TRBJ2-6; 11 positions agree with TRBD2. The CDR3 loop spans 18 amino acids. CDR1 is KGHSH, CDR2 LQKENI, per germline. The junction had 4 bases not matched to a gene; V was cut back by 1 base and J by 2 bases. The CDR3 region is CASSPQLAGETGANVLTF. The CDR3 region has the DNA TGTGCCAGCTCACCACAACTAGCGGGGGAGACTGGGGCCAACGTCCTGACTTTC.

V is TRBV10-3 and J is TRBJ2-1; TRBD2 matches at 11 bases. This CDR3 is 16 amino acids long. From germline, CDR1 is ENHRY and CDR2 SYGVKD. With 6 bases clipped from V and 8 bases from J, the junction kept 12 bases outside the gene matches. Here the CDR3 reads CAIRSSSGGIRDEQFF. CDR3 nucleotide sequence: TGTGCCATCAGGTCATCTAGCGGGGGGATCAGGGATGAGCAGTTCTTC.

This clone was seen a handful of times. V and J are TRBV5-1 and TRBJ2-7; TRBD2 aligns across 9 bases. Germline CDR1 is SGHRS and CDR2 is YFSETQ. The CDR3 spans 15 residues. Trimming cost V 6 bases and J 2 bases; bases outside gene matches: 9. The CDR3 sequence: CASMSRASGTYEQYF. The CDR3 DNA follows: TGCGCCAGCATGTCACGGGCTAGCGGGACCTACGAGCAGTACTTC.

V and J are TRBV2 and TRBJ2-3, with 8 nucleotides matching TRBD2. The CDR3 totals 17 residues. Per the germline V gene, CDR1 is SNHLY and CDR2 is FYNNEI. V shed 1 base and J 2 bases; nucleotides not matched to a gene: 8. The DNA of the CDR3 is TGTGCCAGCAGTGAAGGAGGGCTAGCGGGCCTCACAGATACGCAGTATTTT. Protein product: CASSEGGLAGLTDTQYF.

Only a few counts were recorded for this clone. V and J are TRBV21-1 and TRBJ2-1; the table's TRBD2 call for D was not verified on the DNA. TRBV21-1 is a pseudogene locus. This CDR3 comprises 14 residues. The CDR3 sequence: CASSRGDESYEQFF. The CDR3, as DNA: TGTGCCAGCAGCAGGGGGGACGAGAGTTATGAGCAGTTCTTC.

V usage is TRBV5-5 and J usage is TRBJ2-7; 11 nucleotides agree with TRBD1. With V trimmed by 6 bases and J by 4 bases, 9 bases remained unmatched. The CDR3 runs to 15 residues. Germline assignment: CDR1 SGHKS and CDR2 YYEKEE (reference sequence). The CDR3 DNA sequence: TGTGCCAGCACCAGCCGGGGGACAGGGGGGTACGAGCAGTACTTC. It encodes CASTSRGTGGYEQYF. The whole variable domain, filled in from reference TRBV5-5 and TRBJ2-7, reads DAGVTQSPTHLIKTRGQQVTLRCSPISGHKSVSWYQQVLGQGPQFIFQYYEKEERGRGNFPDRFSARQFPNYSSELNVNALLLGDSALYLCASTSRGTGGYEQYFGPGTRLTVT.

The CDR3 is CASVKGYQYRLNTEAFF. The CDR3 bases are TGTGCCAGCGTCAAGGGGTACCAGTACAGACTGAACACTGAAGCTTTCTTT. The V gene is TRBV28, the J gene TRBJ1-1; tentative D call: TRBD1 (5 bases). The V and J ends lost 8 bases and 0 bases respectively, with 22 bases between them. The length of the CDR3 is 17 residues. Germline V gene sequence: CDR1 MDHEN, CDR2 SYDVKM.